The rows below give T cell receptor beta chains drawn from one sample of a study of shared clonotypes between healthy human individuals. Repertoires were generated with immunoSEQ multiplex PCR, while TCRdb's copy carries only in-frame clones and drops some. The sample has about 2.3 million clones; more than 80% are singletons. The specimen sequenced was naive CD4+ T cells from PBMCs. The source is a man younger than 35 in good health. Some clones in this sample may be carry-over from other donors' samples. Both conserved end residues are part of each CDR3. The D gene is left open where the match is weak. Not every row has a clone size; where given, it reads once, few, many or a size class.

clone_size j_call v_call d_call cdr3_nt cdr3_aa
NA TRBJ2-5 TRBV11-1 NA TGTGCCAGCAGCCTACGACTGGGGCGGGAGACCCAGTACTTC CASSLRLGRETQYF
NA TRBJ2-7 TRBV5-4 NA TGTGCCAGCAGCAGAAGCCGGGCCTTCGTAGTGCAGTACTTC CASSRSRAFVVQYF
NA TRBJ2-5 TRBV11-3 NA TGTGCCAGCAGCTTGCGAGAGACCCAGTACTTC CASSLRETQYF
NA TRBJ1-3 TRBV7-2 NA TGTGCCAGCAGCTTATGGTCTTTGCGGGGGGAACAATCTGGAAACACCATATATTTT CASSLWSLRGEQSGNTIYF
NA TRBJ2-7 TRBV2 NA TGTGCCAGCAGTACCGGCTACGAGCAGTACTTC CASSTGYEQYF
NA TRBJ2-1 TRBV5-1 TRBD2 TGCGCCAGCAGCTTCGGCGCGACTAGCGGGAAAAATGAGCAGTTCTTC CASSFGATSGKNEQFF
NA TRBJ2-1 TRBV27 NA TGTGCCAGCAGTTTACGGAGGGACTACAATGAGCAGTTCTTC CASSLRRDYNEQFF
NA TRBJ2-7 TRBV5-6 TRBD1 TGTGCCAGCAGCTGGCCGGGACAGGGGAACTACGAGCAGTACTTC CASSWPGQGNYEQYF
NA TRBJ2-1 TRBV7-8 TRBD2 TGTGCCAGCAGCTTAGTAGTCCTCGGCCTAGCGGGAGTAAGTGAGCAGTTCTTC CASSLVVLGLAGVSEQFF
NA TRBJ1-1 TRBV18 NA TGTGCCAGCTCACTCTTCCTGGGGGGCGGATCCGACACTGAAGCTTTCTTT CASSLFLGGGSDTEAFF
NA TRBJ2-7 TRBV6-1 NA TGTGCCAGCACCCCATGGGGGACCTCCTACGAGCAGTACTTC CASTPWGTSYEQYF
NA TRBJ2-5 TRBV6-1 NA TGTGCCAGCAGTGAAGTCTCTCGAGAGACCCAGTACTTC CASSEVSRETQYF
NA TRBJ2-3 TRBV15 NA TGTGCCACCAGCAGAGATCCCTTTGGGGGGCACACAGATACGCAGTATTTT CATSRDPFGGHTDTQYF
NA TRBJ1-1 TRBV19 NA TGTGCCAGTAGTATATTATGGAGTGCGGCTTTCTTT CASSILWSAAFF
NA TRBJ2-3 TRBV28 TRBD2 TGTGCCAGCAGTCGACTAGCGGACACAGATACGCAGTATTTT CASSRLADTDTQYF
NA TRBJ2-5 TRBV28 NA TGTGCCAGCACTTCGGGATTAAAGGAGACCCAGTACTTC CASTSGLKETQYF
once TRBJ2-3 TRBV20-1 NA TGCAGTGCTATTATGGGAGATACGCAGTATTTT CSAIMGDTQYF
NA TRBJ2-1 TRBV27 TRBD2 TGTGCCAGCAGTTTACGCGGAACTAGCGGGAGCTATGAGCAGTTCTTC CASSLRGTSGSYEQFF
NA TRBJ2-7 TRBV5-1 NA TGCGCCAGCAGCTTACAGGGATCCGAATACGAGCAGTACTTC CASSLQGSEYEQYF
NA TRBJ2-3 TRBV11-1 NA TGTGCCAGCAGCTTAGAGGGTCGCAGGACAGGCACAGATACGCAGTATTTT CASSLEGRRTGTDTQYF
NA TRBJ2-7 TRBV6-5 TRBD2 TGTGCCAGCAGTTCAACCGGGACTAGCTACGAGCAGTACTTC CASSSTGTSYEQYF
once TRBJ1-3 TRBV5-6 TRBD1 TGTGCCAGCGACCAGGGGGCACACACCATATATTTT CASDQGAHTIYF
NA TRBJ1-4 TRBV5-1 NA TGCGCCAGCAGCTTGGTGGGAGTCCCCACGGAAAAACTGTTTTTT CASSLVGVPTEKLFF
NA TRBJ2-3 TRBV20-1 NA TGCAGTGCTAGGCCACAAGATACGCAGTATTTT CSARPQDTQYF
NA TRBJ2-7 TRBV5-5 NA TGTGCCAGCAGCTTGGTTGTTTACTACGAGCAGTACTTC CASSLVVYYEQYF
NA TRBJ1-1 TRBV5-1 TRBD1 TGCGCCAGCAGCATAACGGGACAGGCCAACACTGAAGCTTTCTTT CASSITGQANTEAFF
NA TRBJ2-7 TRBV5-1 NA TGCGCCAGCAGCTATACCACGGGACCGTTGGACGAGCAGTACTTC CASSYTTGPLDEQYF
NA TRBJ2-2 TRBV28 TRBD2 TGTGCCAGCAGTGGGGGGACTAGCGGGTACCAGGGCGGGGAGCTGTTTTTT CASSGGTSGYQGGELFF
NA TRBJ2-5 TRBV18 TRBD1 TGTGCCAGCTCACCACTCGAGACAGGGGGCGGCCAGACCCAGTACTTC CASSPLETGGGQTQYF
NA TRBJ1-2 TRBV6-1 NA TGTGCCAGCAGGGTACCGGGGATCTATGGCTACACCTTC CASRVPGIYGYTF
NA TRBJ1-2 TRBV5-6 NA TGTGCCAGCAGCTTGGGGCCGACCGCCTCCTATGGCTACACCTTC CASSLGPTASYGYTF
NA TRBJ2-1 TRBV5-1 TRBD2 TGCGCCAGCAGCTTGACTAGCGGCTCCTACAATGAGCAGTTCTTC CASSLTSGSYNEQFF
once TRBJ2-5 TRBV5-4 TRBD2 TGTGCCAGCAGCTCCGTAGCGGGTGGTTACGCGGCCCAGTACTTC CASSSVAGGYAAQYF
NA TRBJ2-7 TRBV11-3 TRBD1 TGTGCCAGCAGCCGGACAGGGGCCTACGAGCAGTACTTC CASSRTGAYEQYF
NA TRBJ2-5 TRBV29-1 NA TGCAGCGTTGTAGGCAGGGCCTACCAAGAGACCCAGTACTTC CSVVGRAYQETQYF
NA TRBJ2-3 TRBV5-1 TRBD1 TGCGCCAGCGTAAAAGAGGGGGCGGTGGGTGATACGCAGTATTTT CASVKEGAVGDTQYF
NA TRBJ2-7 TRBV5-1 NA TGCGCCAGCAGCTTGGATGGGGACGCCACTAAGCAGTACTTC CASSLDGDATKQYF
NA TRBJ2-3 TRBV7-9 NA TGTGCCAGCAGCTTAGCAGGGGTTGGGCGTCCAGATACGCAGTATTTT CASSLAGVGRPDTQYF
NA TRBJ2-1 TRBV6-1 NA TGTGCCAGCAGTGAACTGACCGGGACACCCTTTCGGAATGAGCAGTTCTTC CASSELTGTPFRNEQFF
once TRBJ2-7 TRBV4-1 TRBD1 TGCGCCAGCAGCCTCCGGGACAGGGATTACGAGCAGTACTTC CASSLRDRDYEQYF
NA TRBJ2-4 TRBV18 NA TGTGCCAGCTCACCAGGGGTTAGGGACATTCAGTACTTC CASSPGVRDIQYF
NA TRBJ2-5 TRBV5-1 TRBD1 TGCGCCAGCAGCTTGGTGACAGGGAACGAAGAGACCCAGTACTTC CASSLVTGNEETQYF
NA TRBJ1-5 TRBV27 NA TGTGCCAGCAGTTTTAACGGGCTCAATCAGCCCCAGCATTTT CASSFNGLNQPQHF
few TRBJ2-7 TRBV28 NA TGTGCCAGCAGTTTTAGGGACGAGCAGTACTTC CASSFRDEQYF
NA TRBJ2-3 TRBV19 NA TGTGCCAGTAGTACCGGACAGACGCGAAACACAGATACGCAGTATTTT CASSTGQTRNTDTQYF
NA TRBJ2-7 TRBV7-9 TRBD1 TGTGCCAGCAGCACCACCGGGACAGCCTACGAGCAGTACTTC CASSTTGTAYEQYF
NA TRBJ1-1 TRBV7-2 NA TGTGCCAGCAGCCCCCGTATAGGCTACACTGAAGCTTTCTTT CASSPRIGYTEAFF
NA TRBJ1-1 TRBV9 NA TGTGCCAGCAGCCCTCTGCCCCACACTGAAGCTTTCTTT CASSPLPHTEAFF
NA TRBJ2-4 TRBV19 NA TGTGCCAGTAGTACCTGGGCCATTCAGTACTTC CASSTWAIQYF
NA TRBJ2-2 TRBV5-4 NA TGTGCCAGCAGCAGGCCGGCGGGCCCCGGGGAGCTGTTTTTT CASSRPAGPGELFF